Below, 10 T cell receptor beta chains from the same sample are listed, as sequenced in a study of shared clonotypes between healthy human individuals. Repertoires were generated with immunoSEQ multiplex PCR, while TCRdb's copy carries only in-frame clones and drops some. The table has a few million clones, about nine tenths seen once. The sample was naive CD4+ T cells from PBMCs. Documented subset: CD45RA+ positively selected. The receptor source for this set is a man between 18 and 35 years old in good health. Some clones in this sample may be carry-over from other donors' samples.

The table lists this clone with a count of one. V usage is TRBV7-9 and J usage is TRBJ2-7; D remains unclear. Trimming took 5 bases from V and 5 from J, leaving 13 bases between them. The CDR3 sequence is 13 residues long. CDR1 is SEHNR, CDR2 FQNEAQ, per germline (reference sequence). The CDR3 coding sequence is TGTGCCAGCAGCCCCCCTACCCGTAACGAGCAGTACTTC. Translating it yields CASSPPTRNEQYF.

Worth noting for this clone: Other nucleotide sequences from this sample produce the same CDR3. The chain employs TRBV30 and TRBJ1-5; 11 bases agree with TRBD1. There are 14 residues in the CDR3. The V gene end was trimmed by 3 bases and the J gene end by 6 bases; junction bases not matched to a gene: 4. The germline gives CDR1 GTSNPN, CDR2 SVGIG (reference sequence). This chain's CDR3 is CAWRGQGASQPQHF. DNA for the CDR3: TGTGCCTGGAGAGGACAGGGGGCGAGTCAGCCCCAGCATTTT.

The chain carries TRBV28 and TRBJ2-1; TRBD2 matches 13 bases. The CDR3 is made up of 17 amino acids. Germline V gene sequence: CDR1 MDHEN, CDR2 SYDVKM. Trimming at V came to 5 bases and at J to 7 bases, leaving 11 bases not matched to a gene. The CDR3 loop is CASSDPRGLAGKNEQFF. CDR3 bases: TGTGCCAGCAGTGACCCACGGGGACTAGCGGGGAAAAATGAGCAGTTCTTC. Filled out from reference TRBV28 and TRBJ2-1, the complete variable domain reads DVKVTQSSRYLVKRTGEKVFLECVQDMDHENMFWYRQDPGLGLRLIYFSYDVKMKEKGDIPEGYSVSREKKERFSLILESASTNQTSMYLCASSDPRGLAGKNEQFFGPGTRLTVL.

The chain recombines TRBV9 with TRBJ2-1, with D unclear. There are 12 residues in the CDR3. V was cut by 3 bases and J by 8 bases, with 9 bases left in between. Germline CDR1 reads SGDLS; CDR2 reads YYNGEE. The CDR3 sequence is CASSDLLDEQFF. In nucleotides, the CDR3 is TGTGCCAGCAGCGATCTCCTGGATGAGCAGTTCTTC.

Comments on this clone: Other DNA sequences in this specimen translate into the identical CDR3. This chain uses TRBV5-4 with TRBJ1-1, with a weak D call TRBD1 (6 bases). Looked up from germline, CDR1 is SGHNT and CDR2 is YYREEE (reference sequence). The CDR3 length is 16 residues. V gave up 0 bases and J gave up 1 base, with 13 bases separating them. CDR3 nucleotide sequence: TGTGCCAGCAGCTTGGGGGGGCAGGGCAGGAACACTGAAGCTTTCTTT. Its protein product is CASSLGGQGRNTEAFF.

This clone was seen a handful of times. The CDR3: CASSNVRTEAFF. CDR3 sequence (DNA): TGTGCCAGCAGCAATGTCAGGACTGAAGCTTTCTTT. The chain uses TRBV21-1 and TRBJ1-1; whether TRBD1, the table's D call, matches the DNA was not checked. TRBV21-1 is noted as a pseudogene. The CDR3 has 12 residues.

V usage is TRBV6-1 and J usage is TRBJ2-5, with unresolved D. Trimming shortened V by 2 bases and J by 5 bases, and 12 bases separated the two germline ends. From germline, CDR1 is MNHNS and CDR2 SASEGT. The CDR3 sequence is 14 residues long. CDR3 in amino acids: CASSEQAYIETQYF. CDR3 DNA sequence: TGTGCCAGCAGTGAACAGGCCTATATCGAGACCCAGTACTTC.

V gene TRBV27 combines with J gene TRBJ1-4; the D gene is possibly TRBD1 (5 bases). In germline, CDR1 is MNHEY, CDR2 SMNVEV (reference sequence). This CDR3 has 16 residues. The V and J ends lost 3 bases and 0 bases respectively, with 11 bases between them. In nucleotides, the CDR3 is TGTGCCAGCAGTTTGACAGCAATAACAACTAATGAAAAACTGTTTTTT. It specifies CASSLTAITTNEKLFF.

The V gene is TRBV9, the J gene TRBJ2-3, with unresolved D. The CDR3 sequence is 19 residues long. Germline CDR1 is SGDLS and CDR2 is YYNGEE. V lost 0 bases and J lost 2, with 22 bases in between. CDR3 DNA sequence: TGTGCCAGCAGCGTAGTCGGCATTCGGTGGTGCCTTGCCACAGATACGCAGTATTTT. It specifies CASSVVGIRWCLATDTQYF.

This clone was recorded only once. The rearrangement joins TRBV6-4 to TRBJ2-3; D is possibly TRBD2 (5 bases). V lost 5 bases and J 2 bases, leaving 17 bases between the germline ends. Germline V gene sequence: CDR1 MRHNA, CDR2 SNTAGT. CDR3 size: 16 residues. CDR3 bases: TGTGCCAGCAGTCCTAGTCGGGTCCGGGACACAGATACGCAGTATTTT. Translated: CASSPSRVRDTDTQYF.